Following are 10 T cell receptor beta chains from one sample sequenced in a study of control samples from healthy donors and cancer patients. This table comes from immunoSEQ multiplex PCR, and its TCRdb copy is limited to in-frame clones, with some not included. The table includes approximately 160,000 clones, over 85% detected once. The sample consisted of blood. The receptors shown here come from a woman aged 55-69 years in good health.

V gene TRBV19 combines with J gene TRBJ1-3; weak D call: TRBD1 (6 bases). Germline CDR1 is LNHDA and CDR2 is SQIVND (reference sequence). V lost 8 bases and J lost 4, with 12 bases in between. The CDR3 length is 13 residues. For the CDR3, the DNA is TGTGCCAGTGCAGGACAGACGGGAAACACCATATATTTT. As protein: CASAGQTGNTIYF.

This clone was seen just once. This rearrangement joins TRBV11-1 to TRBJ1-6; the D is unclear. The CDR3 length is 13 residues. V was clipped by 5 bases and J by 7 bases, with 9 bases between them. The germline gives CDR1 SGHAT, CDR2 FQDESV (reference sequence). CDR3: CASSAMINSPLHF. The CDR3 region has the DNA TGTGCCAGCAGCGCCATGATCAATTCACCCCTCCACTTT.

The chain links TRBV19 to TRBJ1-1; the D gene is possibly TRBD1 (6 bases). V was clipped by 2 bases and J by 3 bases, with 13 bases between them. The CDR3 length is 15 residues. CDR1 is LNHDA, CDR2 SQIVND, per germline (reference sequence). The CDR3 coding sequence is TGTGCCAGTAGTATACGGAGGGCAGGGGACACTGAAGCTTTCTTT. This codes for CASSIRRAGDTEAFF. Looking up the rest from reference TRBV19 and TRBJ1-1 gives the full variable domain: DGGITQSPKYLFRKEGQNVTLSCEQNLNHDAMYWYRQDPGQGLRLIYYSQIVNDFQKGDIAEGYSVSREKKESFPLTVTSAQKNPTAFYLCASSIRRAGDTEAFFGQGTRLTVV.

The genes are TRBV7-9 and TRBJ2-5; D gene ambiguous. CDR3 length equals 13 residues. Per germline, CDR1 SEHNR and CDR2 FQNEAQ (reference sequence). Trimming cost V 1 base and J 4 bases, with 7 bases left between them. The CDR3 nucleotides are TGTGCCAGCAGCTTAGGGGTACTAGAGACCCAGTACTTC. Its translation: CASSLGVLETQYF.

This clone was seen only once. The rearrangement links TRBV28 to TRBJ1-5; D call uncertain. The V and J ends lost 7 bases and 0 bases respectively, with 10 bases between them. This CDR3 has 14 amino acids. Germline loops: CDR1 MDHEN, CDR2 SYDVKM. As DNA, the CDR3 is TGTGCCAGCACAAACACCCTTAGCAATCAGCCCCAGCATTTT. Protein sequence: CASTNTLSNQPQHF.

DNA for the CDR3: TGTGCCAGTAGTATAGATGCCCCTAGAGCGGGGGGTCGCACAGATACGCAGTATTTT. The encoded protein is CASSIDAPRAGGRTDTQYF. The J gene is TRBJ2-3, the V gene TRBV19; 9 nucleotides match TRBD2. The CDR3 is made up of 19 amino acids. The germline gives CDR1 LNHDA, CDR2 SQIVND (reference sequence). Trimming at V came to 0 bases and at J to 1 base, leaving 11 bases not matched to a gene.

The chain employs TRBV12-5 and TRBJ2-7; maybe TRBD2 (5 bases). V was pared by 0 bases and J by 3 bases, with 6 bases between. Germline CDR1 reads LGHNT; CDR2 reads FRNRAP. This CDR3 comprises 13 residues. The CDR3: CASGLVLGYEQYF. The DNA of the CDR3 is TGTGCTAGTGGTTTGGTACTAGGCTACGAGCAGTACTTC.

The chain is built from TRBV12-3 or TRBV12-4 and TRBJ1-1, with D unclear. This CDR3 is built from 13 residues. V lost 7 bases, J lost 6 bases, and 15 bases lay in between. The DNA for the CDR3 is TGTGCCAGCACCTTAGAGATAGGATCTGAAGCTTTCTTT. Amino acid sequence: CASTLEIGSEAFF.

This chain joins TRBV6-2 or TRBV6-3 and TRBJ2-7, with a weak D call TRBD1 (6 bases). The CDR3 spans 12 residues. The germline CDR1 and CDR2 sequences are MNHEY and SVGEGT. V was cut by 5 bases and J by 3 bases, with 8 bases left in between. In DNA form, the CDR3 reads TGTGCCAGCAGTGTACAGGGCTACGAGCAGTACTTC. Translating it yields CASSVQGYEQYF.

The chain joins TRBV6-4 to TRBJ2-3, with 9 bases identical to TRBD1. With 3 bases clipped from V and 1 base from J, the junction kept 2 bases outside the gene matches. This CDR3 spans 15 amino acids. Germline CDR1 is MRHNA and CDR2 is SNTAGT. The CDR3 DNA reads TGTGCCAGCAGTGATAGGGACAGGGGCACAGATACGCAGTATTTT. It yields the protein CASSDRDRGTDTQYF.